The clone carrying this T cell receptor beta chain has just one count. The data were taken from a study of blood T cell repertoires in COVID-19. Here immunoSEQ multiplex PCR was the method, and the copy in TCRdb shows in-frame clones only, minus some. The table lists 150,000 or so clones, almost 85% of them singletons. Per the germline V gene, CDR1 is MNHEY and CDR2 is SVGAGI. The V gene end was trimmed by 9 bases and the J gene end by 6 bases; junction bases not matched to a gene: 7. The CDR3 totals 12 residues. The rearrangement uses TRBV6-5 and TRBJ2-7; TRBD2 agrees at 8 bases. Sequencing was carried out using peripheral blood. This TCR derives from a woman aged 80 or over with acute or convalescent COVID-19. Here the CDR3 reads CASSGTRGEQYF. For the CDR3, the DNA is TGTGCCAGTAGCGGGACCCGGGGCGAGCAGTACTTC.